These T cell receptor beta chains were read from a single sample in a study of CD8+CD57+ T cells in acquired aplastic anemia. TCRdb processed the reads anew with MiXCR; each CDR3 protein has one entry. The sample has around 290,000 distinct CDR3 sequences; roughly 61% are singletons. The sample taken for sequencing was sorted CD4+, CD8+, or CD8+CD57+ T cells (not recorded which) from PBMCs. The receptors originated from a human donor with aplastic anemia. Both conserved end residues are part of each CDR3. The D gene is left open where the match is weak. Only part of the rows carry a size: once, few, many, or a class if the clone is expanded.

clone_size j_call d_call v_call cdr3_nt cdr3_aa
- TRBJ1-6 - TRBV6-4 TGTGCCAGCAGTGAATCCACAGGGATGGGAAATTCACCCCTCCACTTT CASSESTGMGNSPLHF
- TRBJ1-3 - TRBV25-1 TGTGCCAGCAGTGAATTTAAGCGTCAAGGGGAACCTGGAAACACCATATATTTT CASSEFKRQGEPGNTIYF
many TRBJ1-2 TRBD1 TRBV2 TGTGCCAGCAGGCCCGACAGGGGGGATGGCTACACCTTC CASRPDRGDGYTF
- TRBJ1-6 - TRBV27 TGTGCCAGCGGTATGACGGGGAGGGATTCACCCCTCCACTTT CASGMTGRDSPLHF
many TRBJ2-6 - TRBV10-3 TGTGCCATCAGTGAGTCCAGGACAGTAACTGGGGCCAACGTCCTGACTTTC CAISESRTVTGANVLTF
many TRBJ1-3 - TRBV3-1 TGTGCCAGCAGTCAACAGACAGTCTCTGGAAACACCATATATTTT CASSQQTVSGNTIYF
many TRBJ2-3 TRBD2 TRBV11-3 TGTGCCAGCAGCTTTACTAGCGGGGGACGAGATACGCAGTATTTT CASSFTSGGRDTQYF
- TRBJ2-3 - TRBV7-6 TGTGCCAGCAGCTTAGACTTCACAGATACGCAGTATTTT CASSLDFTDTQYF
many TRBJ1-1 TRBD1 TRBV18 TGTGCCAGCTCACCAGGGGGAGGGGGCGCCGGCACTGAAGCTTTCTTT CASSPGGGGAGTEAFF
once TRBJ2-1 - TRBV25-1 TGTGCCAGCAGTGAATATAGAGGCGATGAGCAGTTCTTC CASSEYRGDEQFF
once TRBJ2-7 TRBD2 TRBV5-1 TGTGCCAGCAGCTCCGGGACTAGCGGGTTGTCCTACGAGCAGTACTTC CASSSGTSGLSYEQYF
many TRBJ2-7 - TRBV6-5 TGTGCCAGCAGTTACTCGAGGGAATCCTACGAGCAGTACTTC CASSYSRESYEQYF
- TRBJ1-1 - TRBV19 TGTGCCAGTAGGCGCGAGGGGGGCGCGAACACTGAAGCTTTCTTT CASRREGGANTEAFF
many TRBJ2-3 - TRBV12-3/TRBV12-4 TGTGCCACTCTGAGCAGTGGGTCAGATACGCAGTATTTT CATLSSGSDTQYF
few TRBJ2-7 - TRBV29-1 TGCAGCACCCGCGGGACAGCTTACGAGCAGTACTTC CSTRGTAYEQYF
- TRBJ2-3 - TRBV20-1 TGCAGTGCTAGAGAAGTGTTGGGGGCCGATACGCAGTATTTT CSAREVLGADTQYF
- TRBJ1-5 - TRBV19 TGTGCCAGTAGTATAGTCCCCCAGGGTAAGCATCAGCCCCAGCATTTT CASSIVPQGKHQPQHF
once TRBJ2-7 TRBD1 TRBV7-9 TGTGCCAGCAGCCCTAAGGGACAGGGGGCTGTCGAGCAGTACTTC CASSPKGQGAVEQYF
- TRBJ1-2 TRBD1 TRBV20-1 TGCAGTGCTAGACCTTGGGTGGGACAGGGCCCCTATGGCTACACCTTC CSARPWVGQGPYGYTF
many TRBJ1-2 - TRBV20-1 TGCAGTGCTAGTTTTGACCGCACAAACTATGGCTACACCTTC CSASFDRTNYGYTF
- TRBJ1-2 - TRBV5-8 TGTGCCAGCAGCTTAAGGCAGGGTAGCTATGGCTACACCTTC CASSLRQGSYGYTF
- TRBJ1-1 - TRBV2 TGTGCCAGCAGTGACCGACGGACTGAAGCTTTCTTT CASSDRRTEAFF
- TRBJ2-1 TRBD2 TRBV15 TGTGCCACCAGCAGAGAAGCCACCTTAGGACTAGCGGGCCCATCGGGTGAGCAGTTCTTC CATSREATLGLAGPSGEQFF
- TRBJ2-3 TRBD1 TRBV6-1 TGTGCCAGCAATGATGCAGGGGGCGCGGTGGGAGGTAGCACAGATACGCAGTATTTT CASNDAGGAVGGSTDTQYF
- TRBJ2-1 - TRBV24-1 TGTGCCACCAGTGATCCGCGGGGACATGGACGGAATGAGCAGTTCTTC CATSDPRGHGRNEQFF
- TRBJ2-2 - TRBV10-3 TGTGCCATCAGTGAAATAACAAAGGCGAACACCGGGGAGCTGTTTTTT CAISEITKANTGELFF
- TRBJ2-7 - TRBV10-3 TGTGCGATCAAAAGGAACTCCTACGAGCAGTACTTC CAIKRNSYEQYF
- TRBJ2-3 - TRBV7-9 TGTGCCAGCATTAAAGACACAGATACGCAGTATTTT CASIKDTDTQYF
- TRBJ1-5 - TRBV29-1 TGCAGCGTTGAAGATGACCCAAATCAGCCCCAGCATTTT CSVEDDPNQPQHF
once TRBJ1-6 TRBD1 TRBV20-1 TGCAGTGCGAGGGACAGGGGGCGGCCGGGTTCACCCCTCCACTTT CSARDRGRPGSPLHF
- TRBJ1-4 TRBD1 TRBV20-1 TGCAGTGCAACAGGGACAGGGGATGAAAAACTGTTTTTT CSATGTGDEKLFF
- TRBJ2-6 - TRBV7-6 TGTGCCAGCAGACCGTCGAGGGGGGCCAACGTCCTGACTTTC CASRPSRGANVLTF
many TRBJ2-1 TRBD2 TRBV19 TGTGCCAGTAGTATCACGACGTGGACTAGCGGGAGGGCCTTCACAATGGATGAGCAGTTCTTC CASSITTWTSGRAFTMDEQFF
many TRBJ2-1 - TRBV7-9 TGTGCCAGCAGCCCCCAGGGTAGCGACTACAATGAGCAGTTCTTC CASSPQGSDYNEQFF
- TRBJ1-2 - TRBV7-8 TGTGCCAGCAGCTTATCGTCACAGGCTTATGGCTACACCTTC CASSLSSQAYGYTF
many TRBJ2-3 - TRBV12-3/TRBV12-4 TGTGCCAGCAGTCCCGAAGATACGCAGTATTTT CASSPEDTQYF
many TRBJ2-1 TRBD2 TRBV19 TGTGCCACCTCTAGCGGGAGGGCGTCTGGGGGTGGCAATGAGCAGTTCTTC CATSSGRASGGGNEQFF
few TRBJ2-2 TRBD1 TRBV5-1 TGCGCCAACAGCAGGACAGGGGTGGACGGGGAGCTGTTTTTT CANSRTGVDGELFF
- TRBJ1-6 - TRBV2 TGTGCCAGCAGTCCAATGGGGCTTGTATTTAATTCACCCCTCCACTTT CASSPMGLVFNSPLHF
once TRBJ1-2 TRBD1 TRBV7-2 TGTGCCAGCAGCCCCCCCCAAGCGGGACAGCTCTATGGCTACACCTTC CASSPPQAGQLYGYTF
- TRBJ2-7 TRBD2 TRBV15 TGTGCCACCAGCAGCCGTCTAGCGGGAGGCCTCACCTACGAGCAGTACTTC CATSSRLAGGLTYEQYF
- TRBJ2-7 - TRBV7-2 TGTGCCACTCAGGCCGGATATACCTACGAGCAGTACTTC CATQAGYTYEQYF
- TRBJ2-3 - TRBV7-9 TGTGCCAGCAGCTCGTGGCAGGTCACAGATACGCAGTATTTT CASSSWQVTDTQYF
once TRBJ2-3 - TRBV19 TGTGCCAGTGGGGGGACATGGCAAGATACGCAGTATTTT CASGGTWQDTQYF
- TRBJ2-2 - TRBV2 TGTGCCAGCAGTGACGTCCGTGGAAACACCGGGGAGCTGTTTTTT CASSDVRGNTGELFF
many TRBJ2-7 - TRBV5-6 TGTGCCAGCAGCCTCCGGGACGGAGGCTACGAGCAGTACTTC CASSLRDGGYEQYF
- TRBJ1-1 - TRBV7-9 TGTGCCAGCAGGGAGGGAGTGGTGAACACTGAAGCTTTCTTT CASREGVVNTEAFF
few TRBJ2-1 - TRBV7-9 TGTGCCAGCACCTCCAATCCCAAGTCCTACAATGAGCAGTTCTTC CASTSNPKSYNEQFF
many TRBJ2-7 - TRBV4-2 TGTGCCAGCAGCCAAGAGGCATCCCGGGACTCCACCTACGAGCAGTACTTC CASSQEASRDSTYEQYF
- TRBJ2-3 - TRBV12-3/TRBV12-4 TGTGCCAGCCGCCAGGGGAGGGCGCATTACAGCACAGATACGCAGTATTTT CASRQGRAHYSTDTQYF
- TRBJ1-2 - TRBV15 TGTGCCACCAGCAGTCGTCAGAGTGGGCAGGGCTACACCTTC CATSSRQSGQGYTF
- TRBJ1-1 - TRBV5-1 TGCGCCAGCAGCGGAACCAGGGGGAACACTGAAGCTTTCTTT CASSGTRGNTEAFF
many TRBJ1-5 - TRBV2 TGTGCCAGCACCACAACAACCAATCAGCCCCAGCATTTT CASTTTTNQPQHF
few TRBJ2-3 - TRBV5-1 TGCGCCAGCAGCTTGGATGGCACAGATACGCAGTATTTT CASSLDGTDTQYF
once TRBJ2-5 - TRBV29-1 TGCAGCGTTGAACAGGGAGAAGAGACCCAGTACTTC CSVEQGEETQYF
few TRBJ2-3 - TRBV15 TGTGCCACCAGCAGAGATCTCAGGGTTCCCACAGATACGCAGTATTTT CATSRDLRVPTDTQYF
- TRBJ1-6 - TRBV10-3 TGTGCCATCTCGGCGGGACTGAACAATTCACCCCTCCACTTT CAISAGLNNSPLHF
few TRBJ2-7 TRBD2 TRBV7-8 TGTGCCAGCAGCACCGAACCCCCTGGGACTAGCGGGAGCTACGAGCAGTACTTC CASSTEPPGTSGSYEQYF